These 9 T cell receptor beta chains were sequenced from one sample in a study of cytomegalovirus exposure and HLA in healthy donors. PCR involved 60 Vbeta and 13 Jbeta primers. Only in-frame clones appear in the TCRdb table, and some are missing; sequencing was by immunoSEQ multiplex PCR. The table includes about 200,000 clones, approximately 77% detected once. The sample comprised PBMCs. The source is a middle-aged man in good health and CMV-seropositive.

The chain joins TRBV28 to TRBJ1-4; 7 nucleotides line up with TRBD1. The length of the CDR3 is 13 residues. Germline-derived CDR1 and CDR2 are MDHEN and SYDVKM. With 3 bases clipped from V and 11 bases from J, the junction kept 6 bases outside the gene matches. The CDR3: CASSLGTVRKLFF. The DNA of the CDR3 is TGTGCCAGCAGTTTGGGGACAGTTCGTAAACTGTTTTTT.

The rearrangement uses TRBV21-1 and TRBJ1-4; the table's D gene call, TRBD1, was not cross checked with the DNA. TRBV21-1 is an annotated pseudogene. The CDR3 spans 17 residues. The CDR3 sequence is CASSKPFGQGGNEKLFF. CDR3 in DNA: TGTGCCAGCAGCAAGCCATTTGGACAGGGCGGTAATGAAAAACTGTTTTTT.

The chain links TRBV6-1 to TRBJ2-5, with TRBD2 identical over 10 bases. Looked up from germline, CDR1 is MNHNS and CDR2 is SASEGT. The CDR3 spans 15 residues. J lost 5 bases, V lost 2 bases, and 5 bases had no gene match. CDR3 DNA: TGTGCCAGCAGTGAAAGGACTAGCGGCTTCGAGACCCAGTACTTC. Translation gives CASSERTSGFETQYF.

The chain joins TRBV10-3 to TRBJ2-2; 11 bases align to TRBD2. The CDR3 totals 17 residues. Per the germline V gene, CDR1 is ENHRY and CDR2 is SYGVKD. V trimming: 0 bases; J trimming: 5 bases; junction bases outside the gene matches: 5. CDR3: CAISESSLAGGTGELFF. The CDR3 bases are TGTGCCATCAGTGAGTCGAGTCTAGCGGGGGGAACCGGGGAGCTGTTTTTT.

V gene TRBV25-1 combines with J gene TRBJ2-7; possible D gene TRBD1, 6 bases. V was trimmed by 6 bases and J by 0 bases, leaving 18 bases between them. In germline, CDR1 is MGHDK, CDR2 SYGVNS. The CDR3 loop spans 16 amino acids. The CDR3 DNA reads as TGTGCCAGCAGGGGCACAGGGCCAAGGAGCTCCTACGAGCAGTACTTC. It is translated as CASRGTGPRSSYEQYF.

This clone was recorded only once. The chain has TRBV5-1 and TRBJ2-3; perhaps TRBD2 as D (6 bases). Between the trimmed V and J ends, which lost 0 bases and 4 bases, there was a span of 15 bases. The CDR3 runs 16 residues. Germline V gene lookup returns CDR1 SGHRS and CDR2 YFSETQ. CDR3 nucleotide sequence: TGCGCCAGCAGCTTGGTAATGGGGGGTTCGTCAGATACGCAGTATTTT. This codes for CASSLVMGGSSDTQYF. Filled out from reference TRBV5-1 and TRBJ2-3, the complete variable domain reads KAGVTQTPRYLIKTRGQQVTLSCSPISGHRSVSWYQQTPGQGLQFLFEYFSETQRNKGNFPGRFSGRQFSNSRSEMNVSTLELGDSALYLCASSLVMGGSSDTQYFGPGTRLTVL.

V and J are TRBV5-8 and TRBJ1-5; D perhaps matches TRBD1 (6 bases). CDR3 length: 16 amino acids. Looked up from germline, CDR1 is SGHTS and CDR2 is YDEGEE. V lost 1 base, J lost 2 bases, and 13 bases lay in between. CDR3 residues: CASSLSDSLGNQPQHF. For the CDR3, the DNA is TGTGCCAGCAGCTTGTCGGACAGTCTCGGCAATCAGCCCCAGCATTTT.

Note on this clone: Its ends do not fully match the called genes, so a read error is possible. V and J are TRBV5-1 and TRBJ2-3; D remains ambiguous. The CDR3 totals 12 residues. Germline CDR1 SGHRS, CDR2 YFSETQ. The CDR3 DNA reads as TGTGCCAGCAGCTGGAGCGAAGATACGCAGTATTTT. This translates into CASSWSEDTQYF.

The chain carries TRBV27 and TRBJ2-7, with D tentatively TRBD1 (5 bases). The V gene's germline CDR1 is MNHEY and CDR2 SMNVEV (reference sequence). The CDR3 contains 14 residues. V lost 11 bases to trimming and J lost 2 bases, with 19 bases between them. CDR3 sequence reads: CAARRQFPPYEQYF. CDR3 bases: TGTGCCGCCCGGCGACAGTTCCCTCCCTACGAGCAGTACTTC.